This TCR beta chain emerged from a study of shared clonotypes between healthy human individuals. This clone has only one observation. Antigen specificity is unknown. J was trimmed by 4 bases and V by 2 bases; bases with no gene match: 5. This CDR3 has 15 amino acids. Germline V gene sequence: CDR1 SGDLS, CDR2 YYNGEE. The study, taken as a whole, reports: A handful of donors shared 4.5% to 6.5% of their naive CD4 clonotypes. Larger estimated richness was generally recorded for naive subsets relative to memory subsets.

Naive CD8 cells lacked CD45RO, underwent positive selection for CCR7 and left out terminally differentiated effector memory CD45RA+ cells. Authors' analysis steps: Junction-only immunoSEQ data arrived without quality scores, meaning filtering differed. Repertoires were generated with immunoSEQ multiplex PCR, while TCRdb's copy carries only in-frame clones and drops some. V and J calls and clone size come straight from that table; D and trimming were deduced from the DNA. The table lists 500,000 to 700,000 clones, 85% to 95% of them singletons. Source material: naive CD8+ T cells sorted from blood. The V gene is TRBV9, the J gene TRBJ2-7, with 11 positions matching TRBD2. This TCR derives from a woman in her twenties or thirties in good health. CDR3 amino acids: CASSVGLAVLYEQYF. The CDR3, as DNA: TGTGCCAGCAGCGTGGGACTAGCGGTCCTTTACGAGCAGTACTTC.